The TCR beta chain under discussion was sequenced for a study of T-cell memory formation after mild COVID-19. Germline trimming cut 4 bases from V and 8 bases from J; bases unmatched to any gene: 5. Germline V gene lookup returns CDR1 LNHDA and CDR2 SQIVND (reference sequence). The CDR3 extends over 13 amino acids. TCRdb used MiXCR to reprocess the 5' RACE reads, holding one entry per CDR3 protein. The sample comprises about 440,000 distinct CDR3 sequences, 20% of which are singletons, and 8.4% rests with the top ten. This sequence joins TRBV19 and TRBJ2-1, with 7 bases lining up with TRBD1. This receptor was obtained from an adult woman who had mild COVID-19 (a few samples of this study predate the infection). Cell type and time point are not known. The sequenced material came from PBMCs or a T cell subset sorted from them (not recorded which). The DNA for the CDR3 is TGTGCCAGTAGTAAAACAGGGGTTGATGAGCAGTTCTTC. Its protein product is CASSKTGVDEQFF. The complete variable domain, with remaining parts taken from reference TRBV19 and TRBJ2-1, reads DGGITQSPKYLFRKEGQNVTLSCEQNLNHDAMYWYRQDPGQGLRLIYYSQIVNDFQKGDIAEGYSVSREKKESFPLTVTSAQKNPTAFYLCASSKTGVDEQFFGPGTRLTVL.